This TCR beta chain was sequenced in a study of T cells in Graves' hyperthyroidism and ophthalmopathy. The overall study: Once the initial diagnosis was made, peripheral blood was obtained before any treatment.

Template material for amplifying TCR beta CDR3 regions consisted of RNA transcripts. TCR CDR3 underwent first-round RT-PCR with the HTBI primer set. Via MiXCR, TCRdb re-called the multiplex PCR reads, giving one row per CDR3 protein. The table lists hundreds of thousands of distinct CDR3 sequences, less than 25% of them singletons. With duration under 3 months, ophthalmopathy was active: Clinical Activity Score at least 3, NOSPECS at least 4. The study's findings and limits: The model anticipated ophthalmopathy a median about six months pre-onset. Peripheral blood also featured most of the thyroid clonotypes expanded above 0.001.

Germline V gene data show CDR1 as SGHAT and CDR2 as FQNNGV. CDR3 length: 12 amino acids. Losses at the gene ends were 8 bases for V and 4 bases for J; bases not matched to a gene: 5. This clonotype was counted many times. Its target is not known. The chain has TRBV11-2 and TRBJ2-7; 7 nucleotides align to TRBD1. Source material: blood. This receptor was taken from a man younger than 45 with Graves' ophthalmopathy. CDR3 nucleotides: TGTGCCAGCTCACGGGACAGTTACGAGCAGTACTTC. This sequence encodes CASSRDSYEQYF. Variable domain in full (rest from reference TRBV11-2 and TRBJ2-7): EAGVAQSPRYKIIEKRQSVAFWCNPISGHATLYWYQQILGQGPKLLIQFQNNGVVDDSQLPKDRFSAERLKGVDSTLKIQPAKLEDSAVYLCASSRDSYEQYFGPGTRLTVT.